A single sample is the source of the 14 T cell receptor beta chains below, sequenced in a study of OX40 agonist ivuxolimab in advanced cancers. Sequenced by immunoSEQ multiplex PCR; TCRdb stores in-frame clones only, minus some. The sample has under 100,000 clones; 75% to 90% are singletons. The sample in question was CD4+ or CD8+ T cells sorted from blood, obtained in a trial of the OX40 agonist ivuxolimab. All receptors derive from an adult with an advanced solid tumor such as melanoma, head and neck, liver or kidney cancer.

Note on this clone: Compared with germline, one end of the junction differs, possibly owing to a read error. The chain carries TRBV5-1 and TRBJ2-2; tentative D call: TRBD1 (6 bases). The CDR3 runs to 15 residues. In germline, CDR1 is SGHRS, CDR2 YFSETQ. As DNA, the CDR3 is TGCGCGAGCAAGGACAGAAGGCGGAACACCGGGGAGCTGTTTTTT. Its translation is CASKDRRRNTGELFF.

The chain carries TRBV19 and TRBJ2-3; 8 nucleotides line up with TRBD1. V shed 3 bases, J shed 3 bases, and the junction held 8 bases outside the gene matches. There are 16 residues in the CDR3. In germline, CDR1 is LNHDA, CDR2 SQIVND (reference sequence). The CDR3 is CASSMERQGATDTQYF. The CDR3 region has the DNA TGTGCCAGTAGTATGGAGAGGCAGGGGGCAACAGATACGCAGTATTTT.

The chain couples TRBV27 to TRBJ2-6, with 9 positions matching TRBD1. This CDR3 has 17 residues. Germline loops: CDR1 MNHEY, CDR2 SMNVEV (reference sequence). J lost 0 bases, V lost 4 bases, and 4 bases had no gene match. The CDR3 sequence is CASSWGQGSSGANVLTF. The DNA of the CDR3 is TGTGCCAGCAGTTGGGGACAGGGCAGCTCTGGGGCCAACGTCCTGACTTTC.

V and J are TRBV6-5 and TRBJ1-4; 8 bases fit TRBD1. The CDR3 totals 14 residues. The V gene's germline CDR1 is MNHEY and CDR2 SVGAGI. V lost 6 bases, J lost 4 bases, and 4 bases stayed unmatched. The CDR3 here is CASSMTGDNEKLFF. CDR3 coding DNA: TGTGCCAGCAGCATGACAGGGGATAATGAAAAACTGTTTTTT.

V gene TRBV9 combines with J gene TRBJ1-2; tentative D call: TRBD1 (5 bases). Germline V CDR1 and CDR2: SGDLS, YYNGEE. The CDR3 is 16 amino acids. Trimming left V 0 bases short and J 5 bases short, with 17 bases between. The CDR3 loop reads CASSVAGTLEEYGYTF. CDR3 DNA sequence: TGTGCCAGCAGCGTAGCCGGGACTCTAGAGGAATATGGCTACACCTTC.

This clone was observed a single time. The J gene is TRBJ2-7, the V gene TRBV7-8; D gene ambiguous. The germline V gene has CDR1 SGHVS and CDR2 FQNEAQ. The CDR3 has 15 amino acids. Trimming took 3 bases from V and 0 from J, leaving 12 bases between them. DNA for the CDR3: TGTGCCAGCAGCTTCCGGGTAACCAACTCCTACGAGCAGTACTTC. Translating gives CASSFRVTNSYEQYF.

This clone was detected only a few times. CDR3 in amino acids: CASSQANRINSPLHF. In DNA, the CDR3 is TGCGCCAGCAGCCAAGCAAACAGGATTAATTCACCCCTCCACTTT. The V gene is TRBV4-3, the J gene TRBJ1-6; the D gene is possibly TRBD1 (5 bases). V was trimmed by 1 base and J by 6 bases, leaving 10 bases between them. CDR3 length: 15 amino acids. Germline V lookup: CDR1 LGHNA, CDR2 YSLEER.

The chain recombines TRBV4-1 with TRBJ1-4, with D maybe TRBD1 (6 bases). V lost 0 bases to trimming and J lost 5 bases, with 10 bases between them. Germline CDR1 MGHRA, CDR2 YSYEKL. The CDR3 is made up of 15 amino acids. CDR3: CASSQETGSNEKLFF. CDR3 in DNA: TGCGCCAGCAGCCAAGAGACAGGTTCAAATGAAAAACTGTTTTTT.

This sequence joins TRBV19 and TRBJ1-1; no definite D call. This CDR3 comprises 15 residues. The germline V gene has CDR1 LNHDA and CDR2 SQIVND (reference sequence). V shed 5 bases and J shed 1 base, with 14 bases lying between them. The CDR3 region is CASSATLVENTEAFF. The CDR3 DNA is TGTGCCAGTAGTGCCACGCTGGTCGAGAACACTGAAGCTTTCTTT.

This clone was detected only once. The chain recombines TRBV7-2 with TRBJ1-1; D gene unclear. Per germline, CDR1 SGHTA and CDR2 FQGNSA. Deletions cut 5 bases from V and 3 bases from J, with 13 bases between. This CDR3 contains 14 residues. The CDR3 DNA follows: TGTGCCAGCAGCGCGACTAGCCGATACACTGAAGCTTTCTTT. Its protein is CASSATSRYTEAFF.

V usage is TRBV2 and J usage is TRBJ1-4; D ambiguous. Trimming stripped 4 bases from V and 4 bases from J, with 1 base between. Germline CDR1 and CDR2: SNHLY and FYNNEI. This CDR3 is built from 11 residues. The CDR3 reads CASSVNEKLFF. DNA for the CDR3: TGTGCCAGCAGTGTTAATGAAAAACTGTTTTTT. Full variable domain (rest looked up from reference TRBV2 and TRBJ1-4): EPEVTQTPSHQVTQMGQEVILRCVPISNHLYFYWYRQILGQKVEFLVSFYNNEISEKSEIFDDQFSVERPDGSNFTLKIRSTKLEDSAMYFCASSVNEKLFFGSGTQLSVL.

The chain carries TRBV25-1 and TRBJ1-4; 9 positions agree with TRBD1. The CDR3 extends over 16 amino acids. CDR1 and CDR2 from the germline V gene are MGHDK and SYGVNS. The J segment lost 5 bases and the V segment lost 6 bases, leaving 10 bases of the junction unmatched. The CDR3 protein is CASSWGQGTINEKLFF. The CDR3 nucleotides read TGTGCCAGCAGCTGGGGACAGGGAACCATAAATGAAAAACTGTTTTTT.

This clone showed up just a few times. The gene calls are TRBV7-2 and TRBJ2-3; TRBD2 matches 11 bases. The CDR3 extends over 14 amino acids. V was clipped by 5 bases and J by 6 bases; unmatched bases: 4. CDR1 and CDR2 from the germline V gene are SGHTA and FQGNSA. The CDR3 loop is CASSRTSGSDTQYF. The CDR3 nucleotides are TGTGCCAGCAGCCGTACTAGCGGGAGTGATACGCAGTATTTT.

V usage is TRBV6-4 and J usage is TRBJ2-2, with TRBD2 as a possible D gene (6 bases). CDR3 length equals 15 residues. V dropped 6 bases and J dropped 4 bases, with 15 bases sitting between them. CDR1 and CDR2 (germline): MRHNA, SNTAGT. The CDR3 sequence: CASSTQPGSTGELFF. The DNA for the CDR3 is TGTGCCAGCAGCACCCAACCCGGGAGCACCGGGGAGCTGTTTTTT.